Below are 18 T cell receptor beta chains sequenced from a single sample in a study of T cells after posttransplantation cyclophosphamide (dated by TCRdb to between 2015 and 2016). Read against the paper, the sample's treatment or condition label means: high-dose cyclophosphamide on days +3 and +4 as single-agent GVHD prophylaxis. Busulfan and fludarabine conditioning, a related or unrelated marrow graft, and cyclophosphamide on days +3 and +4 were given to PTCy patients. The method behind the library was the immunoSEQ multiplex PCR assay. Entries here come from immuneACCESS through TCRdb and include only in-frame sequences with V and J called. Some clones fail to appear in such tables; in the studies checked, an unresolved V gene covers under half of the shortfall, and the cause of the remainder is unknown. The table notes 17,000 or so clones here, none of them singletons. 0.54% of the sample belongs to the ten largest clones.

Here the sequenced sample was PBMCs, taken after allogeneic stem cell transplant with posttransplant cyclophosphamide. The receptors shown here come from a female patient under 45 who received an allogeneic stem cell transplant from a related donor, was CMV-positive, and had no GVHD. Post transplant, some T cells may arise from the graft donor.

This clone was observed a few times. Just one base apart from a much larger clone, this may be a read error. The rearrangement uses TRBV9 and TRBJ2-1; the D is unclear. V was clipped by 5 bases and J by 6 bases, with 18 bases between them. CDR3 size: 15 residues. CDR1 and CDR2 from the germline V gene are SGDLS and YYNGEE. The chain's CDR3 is CASSPRVEESNEQFF. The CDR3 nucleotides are TGTGCCAGCAGTCCCCGGGTAGAAGAGTCCAATGAGCAGTTCTTC.

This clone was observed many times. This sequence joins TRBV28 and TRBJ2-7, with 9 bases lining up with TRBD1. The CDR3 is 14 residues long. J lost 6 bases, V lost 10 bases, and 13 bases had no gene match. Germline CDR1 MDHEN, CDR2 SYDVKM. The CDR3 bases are TGTGCCAATCCGACGGGACAGGGACCCTTCGAGCAGTACTTC. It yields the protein CANPTGQGPFEQYF.

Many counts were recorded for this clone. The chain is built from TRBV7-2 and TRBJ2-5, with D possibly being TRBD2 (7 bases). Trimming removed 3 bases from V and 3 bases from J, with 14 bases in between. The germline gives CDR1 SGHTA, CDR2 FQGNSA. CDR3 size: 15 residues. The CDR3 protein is CASSFRTRGKETQYF. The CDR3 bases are TGTGCCAGCAGCTTTAGGACTAGGGGGAAAGAGACCCAGTACTTC.

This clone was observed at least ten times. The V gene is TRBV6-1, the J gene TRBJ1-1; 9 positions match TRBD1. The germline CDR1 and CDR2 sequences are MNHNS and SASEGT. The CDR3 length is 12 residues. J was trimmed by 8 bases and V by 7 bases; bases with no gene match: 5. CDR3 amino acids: CASTGTGTEAFF. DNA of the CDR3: TGTGCCAGCACCGGGACAGGGACGGAAGCTTTCTTT.

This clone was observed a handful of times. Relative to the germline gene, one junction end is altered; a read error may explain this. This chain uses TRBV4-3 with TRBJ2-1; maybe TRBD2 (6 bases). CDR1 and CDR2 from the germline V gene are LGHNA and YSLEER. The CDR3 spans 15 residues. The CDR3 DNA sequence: TGCGCCAGCAGCCAAGAAGCGGAGGGATACAGTGAGCAGTTCTTC. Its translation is CASSQEAEGYSEQFF.

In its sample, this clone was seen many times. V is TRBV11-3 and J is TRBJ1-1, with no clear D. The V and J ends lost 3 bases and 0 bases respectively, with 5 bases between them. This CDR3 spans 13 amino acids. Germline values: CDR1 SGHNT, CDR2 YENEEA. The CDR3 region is CASSFSLNTEAFF. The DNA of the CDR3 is TGTGCCAGCAGCTTCTCGTTGAACACTGAAGCTTTCTTT.

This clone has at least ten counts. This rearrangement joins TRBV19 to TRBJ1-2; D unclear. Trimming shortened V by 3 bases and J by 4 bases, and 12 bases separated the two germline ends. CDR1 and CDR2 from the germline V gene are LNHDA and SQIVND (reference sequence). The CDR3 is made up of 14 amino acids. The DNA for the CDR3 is TGTGCCAGTAGTATTGTGGTCGGACTCTATGGCTACACCTTC. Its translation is CASSIVVGLYGYTF.

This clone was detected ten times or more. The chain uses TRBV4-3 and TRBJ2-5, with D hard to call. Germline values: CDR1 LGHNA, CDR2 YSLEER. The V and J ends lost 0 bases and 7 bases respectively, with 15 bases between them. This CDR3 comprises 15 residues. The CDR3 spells CASSQDSSPPGTQYF. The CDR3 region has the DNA TGCGCCAGCAGCCAAGACTCGTCCCCCCCGGGGACCCAGTACTTC.

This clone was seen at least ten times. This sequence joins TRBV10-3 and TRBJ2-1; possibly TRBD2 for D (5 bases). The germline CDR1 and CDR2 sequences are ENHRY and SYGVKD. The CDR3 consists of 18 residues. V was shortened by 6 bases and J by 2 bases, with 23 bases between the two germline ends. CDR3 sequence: CAISGPGRVGSTYNEQFF. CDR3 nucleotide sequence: TGTGCCATCAGCGGGCCGGGAAGAGTTGGGTCGACCTACAATGAGCAGTTCTTC.

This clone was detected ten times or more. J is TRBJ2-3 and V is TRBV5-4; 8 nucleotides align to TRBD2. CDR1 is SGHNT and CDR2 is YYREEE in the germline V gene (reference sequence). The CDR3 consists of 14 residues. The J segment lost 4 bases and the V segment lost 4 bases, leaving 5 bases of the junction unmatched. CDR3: CASSRGGLADTQYF. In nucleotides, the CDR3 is TGTGCCAGCAGCCGGGGGGGATTAGCAGATACGCAGTATTTT.

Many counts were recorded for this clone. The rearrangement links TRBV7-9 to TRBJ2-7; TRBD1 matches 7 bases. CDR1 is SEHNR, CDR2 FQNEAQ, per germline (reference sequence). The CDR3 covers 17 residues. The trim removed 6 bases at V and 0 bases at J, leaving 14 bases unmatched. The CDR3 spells CASSPGPGQRISYEQYF. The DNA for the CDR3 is TGTGCCAGCAGTCCCGGGCCGGGACAGAGGATCTCCTACGAGCAGTACTTC.

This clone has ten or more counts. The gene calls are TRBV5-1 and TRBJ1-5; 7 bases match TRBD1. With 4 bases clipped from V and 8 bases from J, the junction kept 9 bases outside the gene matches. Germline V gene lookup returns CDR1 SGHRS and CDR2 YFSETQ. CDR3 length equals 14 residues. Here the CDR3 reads CASSGGTAGEPQHF. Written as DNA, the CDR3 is TGCGCCAGCAGCGGCGGGACAGCGGGGGAGCCCCAGCATTTT. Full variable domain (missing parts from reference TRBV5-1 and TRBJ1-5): KAGVTQTPRYLIKTRGQQVTLSCSPISGHRSVSWYQQTPGQGLQFLFEYFSETQRNKGNFPGRFSGRQFSNSRSEMNVSTLELGDSALYLCASSGGTAGEPQHFGDGTRLSIL.

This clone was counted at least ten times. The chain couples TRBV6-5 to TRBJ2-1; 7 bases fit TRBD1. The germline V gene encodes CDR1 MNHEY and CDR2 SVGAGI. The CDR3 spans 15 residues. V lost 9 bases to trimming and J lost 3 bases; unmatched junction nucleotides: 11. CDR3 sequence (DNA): TGTGCCAGTTCACAGGGGAAACTTATCTACAATGAGCAGTTCTTC. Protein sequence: CASSQGKLIYNEQFF.

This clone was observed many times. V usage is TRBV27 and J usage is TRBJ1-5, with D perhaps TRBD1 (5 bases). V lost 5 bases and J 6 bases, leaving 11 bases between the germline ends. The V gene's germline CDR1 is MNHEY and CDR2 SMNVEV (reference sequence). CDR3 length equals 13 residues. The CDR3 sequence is CASSRAGGQPQHF. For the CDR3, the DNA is TGTGCCAGCAGTCGAGCCGGGGGTCAGCCCCAGCATTTT.

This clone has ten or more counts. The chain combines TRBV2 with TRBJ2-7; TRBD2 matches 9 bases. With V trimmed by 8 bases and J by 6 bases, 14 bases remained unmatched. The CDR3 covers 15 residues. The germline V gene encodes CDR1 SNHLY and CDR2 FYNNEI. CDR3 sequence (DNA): TGTGCCAGCGATAAAGGCCTAGCGGGAATAGGCGAGCAGTACTTC. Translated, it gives CASDKGLAGIGEQYF.

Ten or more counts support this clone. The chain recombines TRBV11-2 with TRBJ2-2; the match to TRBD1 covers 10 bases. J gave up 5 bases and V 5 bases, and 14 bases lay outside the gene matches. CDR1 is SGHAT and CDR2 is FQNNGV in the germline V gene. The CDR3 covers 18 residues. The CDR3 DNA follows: TGTGCCAGCAGCCCCGTGAGGAGGACAGGGGGAAGGACCGGGGAGCTGTTTTTT. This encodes CASSPVRRTGGRTGELFF.

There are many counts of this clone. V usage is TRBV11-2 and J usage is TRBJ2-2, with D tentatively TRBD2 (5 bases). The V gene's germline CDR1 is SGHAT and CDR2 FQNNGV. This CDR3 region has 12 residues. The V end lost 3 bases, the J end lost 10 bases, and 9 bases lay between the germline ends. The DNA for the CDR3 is TGTGCCAGCAGCTTCGGACTGTTGGAGCTGTTTTTT. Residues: CASSFGLLELFF.

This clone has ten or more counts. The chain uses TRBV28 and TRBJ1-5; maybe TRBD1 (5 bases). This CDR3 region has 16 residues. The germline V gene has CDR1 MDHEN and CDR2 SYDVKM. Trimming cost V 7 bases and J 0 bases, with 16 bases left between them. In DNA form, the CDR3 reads TGTGCCAGCACGGAGATCGGGGGTTATAGCAATCAGCCCCAGCATTTT. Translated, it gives CASTEIGGYSNQPQHF.